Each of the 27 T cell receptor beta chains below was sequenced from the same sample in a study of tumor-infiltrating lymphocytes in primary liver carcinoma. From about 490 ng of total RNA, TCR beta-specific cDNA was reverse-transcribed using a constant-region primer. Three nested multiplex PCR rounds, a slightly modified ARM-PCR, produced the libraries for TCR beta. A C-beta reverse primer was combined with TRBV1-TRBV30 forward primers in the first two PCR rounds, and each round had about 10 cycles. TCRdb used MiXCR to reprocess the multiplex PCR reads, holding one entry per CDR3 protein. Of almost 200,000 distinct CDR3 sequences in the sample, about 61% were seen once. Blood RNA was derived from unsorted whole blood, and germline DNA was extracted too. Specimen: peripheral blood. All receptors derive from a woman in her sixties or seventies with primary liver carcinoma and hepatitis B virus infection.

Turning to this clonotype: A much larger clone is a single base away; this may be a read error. The CDR3 here is CAISEPDILGVTYEQYF. CDR3 bases: TGTGCCATCAGTGAGCCCGATATTCTGGGGGTGACCTACGAGCAGTACTTC. The chain uses TRBV10-3 and TRBJ2-7, with D perhaps TRBD1 or TRBD2 (5 bases each). This CDR3 region has 17 residues. Looked up from germline, CDR1 is ENHRY and CDR2 is SYGVKD. Trimming removed 2 bases at V and 2 bases at J, with 19 bases between.

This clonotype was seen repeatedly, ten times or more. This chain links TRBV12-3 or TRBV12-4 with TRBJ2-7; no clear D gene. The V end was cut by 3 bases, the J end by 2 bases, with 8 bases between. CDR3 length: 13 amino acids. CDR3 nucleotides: TGTGCCAGCAGTTTGCAAGATACCTACGAGCAGTACTTC. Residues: CASSLQDTYEQYF.

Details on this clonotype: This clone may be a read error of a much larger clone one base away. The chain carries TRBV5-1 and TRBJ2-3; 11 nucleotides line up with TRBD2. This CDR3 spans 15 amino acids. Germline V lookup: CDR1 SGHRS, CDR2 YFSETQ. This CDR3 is CTSATSGSPPDTQYF. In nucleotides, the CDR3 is TGCACCAGTGCTACTAGCGGGAGTCCCCCAGATACGCAGTATTTT.

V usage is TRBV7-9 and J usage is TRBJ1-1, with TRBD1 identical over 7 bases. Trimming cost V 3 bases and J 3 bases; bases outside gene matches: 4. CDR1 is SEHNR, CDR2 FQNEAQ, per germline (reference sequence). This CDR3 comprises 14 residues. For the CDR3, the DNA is TGTGCCAGCAGCTTGACAGGGACCGACACTGAAGCTTTCTTT. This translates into CASSLTGTDTEAFF.

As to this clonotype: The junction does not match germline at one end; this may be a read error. The CDR3 DNA reads as TGTGCCAGCAGCTTTTCTAGCGGAAACAATGAGCAGTCCTTC. Its translation is CASSFSSGNNEQSF. The chain joins TRBV13 to TRBJ2-1, with TRBD2 identical over 7 bases. This CDR3 is built from 14 residues. CDR1 is PRHDT, CDR2 FYEKMQ, per germline (reference sequence).

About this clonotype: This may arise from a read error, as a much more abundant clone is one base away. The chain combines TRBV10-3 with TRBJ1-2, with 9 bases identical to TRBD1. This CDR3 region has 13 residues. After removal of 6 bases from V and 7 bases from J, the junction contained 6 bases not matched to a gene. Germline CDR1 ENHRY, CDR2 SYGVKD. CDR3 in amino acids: CAIRTGGTCGYTF. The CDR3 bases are TGTGCCATCAGGACAGGGGGAACGTGTGGCTACACCTTC.

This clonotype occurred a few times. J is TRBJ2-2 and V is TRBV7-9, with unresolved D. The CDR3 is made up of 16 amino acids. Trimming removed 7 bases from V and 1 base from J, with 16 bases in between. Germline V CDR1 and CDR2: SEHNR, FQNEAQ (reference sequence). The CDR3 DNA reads TGTGCCAGCATCTCCCCCCGGTTGCTGAACACCGGGGAGCTGTTTTTT. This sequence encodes CASISPRLLNTGELFF.

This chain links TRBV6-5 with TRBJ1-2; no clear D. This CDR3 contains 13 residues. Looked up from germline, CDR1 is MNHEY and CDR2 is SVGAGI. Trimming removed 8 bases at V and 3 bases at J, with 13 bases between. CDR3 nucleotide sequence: TGTGCCAGCCTAGGACGGTACGACTATGGCTACACCTTC. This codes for CASLGRYDYGYTF.

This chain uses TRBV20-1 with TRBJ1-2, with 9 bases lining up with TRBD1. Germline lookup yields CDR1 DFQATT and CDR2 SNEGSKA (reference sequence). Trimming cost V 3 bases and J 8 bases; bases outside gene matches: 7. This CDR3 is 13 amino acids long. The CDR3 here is CSASKQGAAGYTF. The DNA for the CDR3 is TGCAGTGCTAGTAAACAGGGGGCGGCAGGCTACACCTTC.

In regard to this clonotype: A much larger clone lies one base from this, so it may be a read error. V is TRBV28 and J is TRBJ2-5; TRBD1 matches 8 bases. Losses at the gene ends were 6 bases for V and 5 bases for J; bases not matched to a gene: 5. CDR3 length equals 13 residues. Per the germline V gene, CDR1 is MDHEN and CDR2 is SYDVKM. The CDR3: CASRRTGHETQYF. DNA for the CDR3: TGTGCCAGCAGGCGGACAGGGCATGAGACCCAGTACTTC.

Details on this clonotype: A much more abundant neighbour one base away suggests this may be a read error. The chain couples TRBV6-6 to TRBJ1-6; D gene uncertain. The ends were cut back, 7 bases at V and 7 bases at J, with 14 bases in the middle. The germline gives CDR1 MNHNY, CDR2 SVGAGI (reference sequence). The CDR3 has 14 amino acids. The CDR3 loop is CASILRQRNSPLHF. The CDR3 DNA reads TGTGCCAGCATTCTGCGGCAGAGAAATTCACCCCTCCACTTT.

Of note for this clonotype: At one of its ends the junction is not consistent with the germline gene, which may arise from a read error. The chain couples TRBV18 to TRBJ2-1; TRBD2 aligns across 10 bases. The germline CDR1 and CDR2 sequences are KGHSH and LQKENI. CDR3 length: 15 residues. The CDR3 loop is CATRPSGRAANEQFF. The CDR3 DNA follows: TGTGCCACCCGACCAAGCGGGAGGGCTGCCAATGAGCAGTTCTTT.

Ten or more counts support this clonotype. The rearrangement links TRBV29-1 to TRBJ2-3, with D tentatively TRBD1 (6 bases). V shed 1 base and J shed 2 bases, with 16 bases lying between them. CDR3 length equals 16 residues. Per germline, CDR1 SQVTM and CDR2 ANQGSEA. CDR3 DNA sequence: TGCAGCGTTGAAGGGAGGCAGGGGCTTTCCACAGATACGCAGTATTTT. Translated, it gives CSVEGRQGLSTDTQYF.

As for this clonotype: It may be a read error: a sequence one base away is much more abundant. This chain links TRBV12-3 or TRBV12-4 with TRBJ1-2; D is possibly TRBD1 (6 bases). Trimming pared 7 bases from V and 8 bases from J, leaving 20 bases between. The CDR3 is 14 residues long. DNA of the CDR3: TGTGCCAGCACTTCACCAGAGACAGGCAACGGCTACACCTTC. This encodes CASTSPETGNGYTF.

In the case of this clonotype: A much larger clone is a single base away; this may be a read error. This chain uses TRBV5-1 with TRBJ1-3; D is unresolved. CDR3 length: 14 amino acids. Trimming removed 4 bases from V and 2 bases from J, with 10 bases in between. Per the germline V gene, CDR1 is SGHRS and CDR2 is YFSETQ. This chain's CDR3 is CASSQEQPGNTIYF. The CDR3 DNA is TGCGCCAGCAGCCAAGAACAGCCTGGAAACACCATATATTTT.

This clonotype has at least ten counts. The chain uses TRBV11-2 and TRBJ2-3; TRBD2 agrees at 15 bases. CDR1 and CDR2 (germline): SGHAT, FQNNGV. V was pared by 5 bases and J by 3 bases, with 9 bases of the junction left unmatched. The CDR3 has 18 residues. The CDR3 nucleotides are TGTGCCAGCAGCGCAAGGACTAGCGGGAGGGGAGGAACAGATACGCAGTATTTT. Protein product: CASSARTSGRGGTDTQYF.

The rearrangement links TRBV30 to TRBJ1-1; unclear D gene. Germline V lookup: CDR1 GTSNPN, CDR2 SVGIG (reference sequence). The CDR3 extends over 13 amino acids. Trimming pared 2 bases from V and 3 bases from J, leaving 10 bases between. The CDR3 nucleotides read TGTGCCTGGAGTCTTATTCGGCACACTGAAGCTTTCTTT. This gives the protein CAWSLIRHTEAFF. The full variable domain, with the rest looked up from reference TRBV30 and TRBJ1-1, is SQTIHQWPATLVQPVGSPLSLECTVEGTSNPNLYWYRQAAGRGLQLLFYSVGIGQISSEVPQNLSASRPQDRQFILSSKKLLLSDSGFYLCAWSLIRHTEAFFGQGTRLTVV.

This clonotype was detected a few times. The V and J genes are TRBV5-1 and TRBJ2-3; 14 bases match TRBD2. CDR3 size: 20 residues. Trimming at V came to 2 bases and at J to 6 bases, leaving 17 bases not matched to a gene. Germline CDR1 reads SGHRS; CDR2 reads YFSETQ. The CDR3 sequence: CASSFRGQPGLAGAWDTQYF. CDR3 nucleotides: TGCGCCAGCAGCTTCCGGGGCCAGCCGGGACTAGCGGGAGCATGGGATACGCAGTATTTT.

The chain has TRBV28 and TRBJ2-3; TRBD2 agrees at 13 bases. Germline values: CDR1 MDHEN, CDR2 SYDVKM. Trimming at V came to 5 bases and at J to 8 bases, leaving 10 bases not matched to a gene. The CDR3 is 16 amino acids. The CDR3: CASSRRLAGGLVTQYF. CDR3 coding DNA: TGTGCCAGCAGTCGCCGACTAGCGGGGGGCTTGGTTACGCAGTATTTT.

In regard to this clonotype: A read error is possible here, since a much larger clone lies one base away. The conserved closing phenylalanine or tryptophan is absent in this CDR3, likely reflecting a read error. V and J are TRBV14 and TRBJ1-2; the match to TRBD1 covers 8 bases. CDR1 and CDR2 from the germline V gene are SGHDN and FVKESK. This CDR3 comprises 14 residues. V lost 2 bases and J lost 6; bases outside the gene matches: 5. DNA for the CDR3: TGTGCCAGCAGCCAATACGGGACAGGCGATGGCTACACCATC. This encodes CASSQYGTGDGYTI.

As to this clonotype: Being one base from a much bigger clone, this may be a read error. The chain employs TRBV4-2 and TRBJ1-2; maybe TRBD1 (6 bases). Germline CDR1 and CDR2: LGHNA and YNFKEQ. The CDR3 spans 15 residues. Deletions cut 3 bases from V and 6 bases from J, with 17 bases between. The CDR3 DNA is TGTGCCAGCAGCCACCCAGACAGGCTGAACCATGGCTACACCTTC. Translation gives CASSHPDRLNHGYTF.

CDR3 sequence reads: CASSLGERAWELFF. The CDR3 DNA reads as TGTGCCAGCAGCTTAGGGGAGCGGGCCTGGGAGCTGTTTTTT. This chain uses TRBV7-9 with TRBJ2-2, with a tentative D call TRBD2 (6 bases). With 1 base removed from V and 9 bases from J, the gap between germline ends came to 12 bases. Germline CDR1 is SEHNR and CDR2 is FQNEAQ (reference sequence). The CDR3 sequence is 14 residues long.

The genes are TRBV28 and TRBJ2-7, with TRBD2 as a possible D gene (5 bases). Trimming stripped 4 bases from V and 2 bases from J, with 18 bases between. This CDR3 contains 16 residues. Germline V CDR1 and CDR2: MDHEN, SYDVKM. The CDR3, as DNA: TGTGCCAGCAGTTATTCTGGTGGGAGAGGGACCTACGAGCAGTACTTC. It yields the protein CASSYSGGRGTYEQYF.

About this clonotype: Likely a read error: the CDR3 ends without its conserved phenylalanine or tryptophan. CDR3 DNA sequence: TGTGCCAGCAGCTTACTAGCGGGGAATGGGCAGTTCTTA. It specifies CASSLLAGNGQFL. The chain uses TRBV11-2 and TRBJ2-1; 9 bases are a match to TRBD2. Germline V gene data show CDR1 as SGHAT and CDR2 as FQNNGV. This CDR3 comprises 13 residues.

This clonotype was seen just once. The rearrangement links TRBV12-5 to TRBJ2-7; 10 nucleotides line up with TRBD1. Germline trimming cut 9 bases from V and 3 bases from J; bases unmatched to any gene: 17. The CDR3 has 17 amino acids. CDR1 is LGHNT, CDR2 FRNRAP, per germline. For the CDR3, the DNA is TGTGCTAGCTGTTACGTCAGACCGGGACAGGGGAGCTACGAGCAGTACTTC. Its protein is CASCYVRPGQGSYEQYF.

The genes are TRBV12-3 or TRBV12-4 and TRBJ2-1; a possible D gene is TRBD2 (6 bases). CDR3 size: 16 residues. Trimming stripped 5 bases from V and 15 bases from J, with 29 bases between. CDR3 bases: TGTGCCAGCAGTCAAACCACGACTAGTGTGGTTCGCCAACGGTTCTTC. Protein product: CASSQTTTSVVRQRFF.

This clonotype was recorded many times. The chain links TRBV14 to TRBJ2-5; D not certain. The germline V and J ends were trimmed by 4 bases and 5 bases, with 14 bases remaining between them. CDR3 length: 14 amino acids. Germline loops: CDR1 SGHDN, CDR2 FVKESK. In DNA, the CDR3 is TGTGCCAGCAGCCGCGGATTGGCGGTGGAGACCCAGTACTTC. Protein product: CASSRGLAVETQYF.